These 5 T cell receptor beta chains came from one sample sequenced in a study of T cell repertoires and HLA-DP antigens. The table came from immunoSEQ multiplex PCR; TCRdb's copy has only in-frame clones and leaves some out. This sample yields some 89,000 clones, of which 86% are seen a single time; around 1.7% belongs to the top ten. Antigens of these TCRs are unknown. The sequenced material came from CD4+ T cells from PBMCs. Receptors were obtained from a man aged 50 or older in good health and CMV-seronegative.

CDR3 sequence reads: CASSRSGAKDGYTF. The CDR3 nucleotides read TGTGCCAGCAGCCGATCAGGGGCTAAGGATGGCTACACCTTC. This chain uses TRBV14 with TRBJ1-2, with a weak D call TRBD1 (6 bases). CDR1 is SGHDN and CDR2 is FVKESK in the germline V gene. This CDR3 region has 14 residues. V was cut by 4 bases and J by 6 bases, with 15 bases left in between.

The chain combines TRBV19 with TRBJ1-6, with D maybe TRBD1 (5 bases). This CDR3 is built from 15 residues. Germline CDR1 is LNHDA and CDR2 is SQIVND (reference sequence). V lost 3 bases to trimming and J lost 6 bases, with 12 bases between them. CDR3 nucleotide sequence: TGTGCCAGTAGTATTTTGGGGGATTCTAATTCACCCCTCCACTTT. Protein sequence: CASSILGDSNSPLHF.

V is TRBV28 and J is TRBJ2-5; D is perhaps TRBD1 (6 bases). The V gene's germline CDR1 is MDHEN and CDR2 SYDVKM. The length of the CDR3 is 14 residues. V was shortened by 7 bases and J by 0 bases, with 12 bases between the two germline ends. CDR3 DNA: TGTGCCAGCAACCTCGGACAGTACCAAGAGACCCAGTACTTC. Protein sequence: CASNLGQYQETQYF.

Here the CDR3 reads CASSSQENTEAFF. The CDR3, as DNA: TGCGCCAGCAGCTCCCAGGAGAACACTGAAGCTTTCTTT. The gene calls are TRBV5-1 and TRBJ1-1; D is unresolved. Trimming shortened V by 3 bases and J by 1 base, and 7 bases separated the two germline ends. Germline V lookup: CDR1 SGHRS, CDR2 YFSETQ. This CDR3 spans 13 amino acids.

This sequence joins TRBV7-2 and TRBJ1-2; D is uncertain. The V and J ends lost 4 bases and 7 bases respectively, with 7 bases between them. Germline assignment: CDR1 SGHTA and CDR2 FQGNSA. The CDR3 covers 11 residues. The chain's CDR3 is CASSSLFGYTF. The CDR3 region has the DNA TGTGCCAGCAGCTCCCTCTTTGGCTACACCTTC.